The present entry profiles one T cell receptor (beta chain) with its context. Its antigen is still unknown. Both 60 Vbeta primers and 13 Jbeta primers went into the PCR. Here immunoSEQ multiplex PCR was the method, and the copy in TCRdb shows in-frame clones only, minus some. The sample has 200,000 or so clones, and its top ten clones hold approximately 0.74%. The sample is drawn from a study of cytomegalovirus exposure and HLA in healthy donors. Findings and caveats of the study: An analysis that was carried out later associated 16,951 TCR beta sequences with HLA alleles at 0.05 false discovery rate.

The specimen was PBMCs. The clonotype originates from a boy younger than 18 in good health and CMV-seronegative.

The CDR3 DNA is TGTGCCAGCAGACGAGGACAGGGAATGAACACTGAAGCTTTCTTT. Encoded protein: CASRRGQGMNTEAFF. The chain has TRBV28 and TRBJ1-1, with 8 bases identical to TRBD1. Germline V lookup: CDR1 MDHEN, CDR2 SYDVKM. This CDR3 has 15 residues. V shed 6 bases, J shed 0 bases, and the junction held 6 bases outside the gene matches.